The clone carrying this TCR beta chain rates as medium-sized (0.01 to 0.1%). Its antigen is unknown. This specimen comes from a study of T cells in localized non-small cell lung cancer. Study-level findings and limits: Longer overall survival accompanied higher blood T cell density.

V dropped 6 bases and J dropped 0 bases, with 14 bases sitting between them. The CDR3 loop spans 15 amino acids. Germline V CDR1 and CDR2: SGHNT, YENEEA. The assay was immunoSEQ multiplex PCR, and TCRdb's table has in-frame clones only and misses some. Among 3,500 to 5,500 clones listed, around 28% were seen once. This TCR was recovered from a man aged 35 to 70 with stage III squamous cell lung carcinoma. The material sequenced was lung tumor tissue, taken before any cancer treatment. V gene TRBV11-3 combines with J gene TRBJ1-1, with TRBD1 as a possible D gene (5 bases). CDR3 nucleotide sequence: TGTGCCAGCAGGACTCCAGGACAACTGAACACTGAAGCTTTCTTT. It encodes CASRTPGQLNTEAFF. Drawing the rest from reference TRBV11-3 and TRBJ1-1, the complete variable domain is EAGVVQSPRYKIIEKKQPVAFWCNPISGHNTLYWYLQNLGQGPELLIRYENEEAVDDSQLPKDRFSAERLKGVDSTLKIQPAELGDSAVYLCASRTPGQLNTEAFFGQGTRLTVV.